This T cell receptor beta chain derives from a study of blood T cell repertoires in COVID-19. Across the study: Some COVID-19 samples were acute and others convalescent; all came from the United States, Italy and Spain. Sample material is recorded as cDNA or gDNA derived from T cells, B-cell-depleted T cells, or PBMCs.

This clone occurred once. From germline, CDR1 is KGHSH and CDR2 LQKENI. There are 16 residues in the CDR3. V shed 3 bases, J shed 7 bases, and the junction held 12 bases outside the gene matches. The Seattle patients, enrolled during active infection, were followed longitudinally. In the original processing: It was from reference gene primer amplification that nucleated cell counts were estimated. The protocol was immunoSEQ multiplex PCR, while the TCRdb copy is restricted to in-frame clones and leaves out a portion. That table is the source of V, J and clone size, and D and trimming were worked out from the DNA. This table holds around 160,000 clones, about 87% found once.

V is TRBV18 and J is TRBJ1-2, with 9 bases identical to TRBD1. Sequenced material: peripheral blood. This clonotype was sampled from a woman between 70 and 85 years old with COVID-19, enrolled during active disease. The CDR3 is CASSPGGTGGSGGYTF. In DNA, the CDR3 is TGTGCCAGCTCACCGGGCGGTACAGGGGGCAGTGGTGGCTACACCTTC. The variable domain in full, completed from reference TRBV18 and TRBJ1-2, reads NAGVMQNPRHLVRRRGQEARLRCSPMKGHSHVYWYRQLPEEGLKFMVYLQKENIIDESGMPKERFSAEFPKEGPSILRIQQVVRGDSAAYFCASSPGGTGGSGGYTFGSGTRLTVV.